Listed here are 27 T cell receptor beta chains from one sample, sequenced in a study of response to subunit inactivated influenza vaccine. Using its own MiXCR run on the RT-PCR reads, TCRdb lists one record per CDR3 protein. The profile shows about 700,000 distinct CDR3 sequences, 14% of them singletons. The source was PBMCs from blood, collected roughly 2 weeks before vaccination. The source of these receptors is a man aged 45-60 years who received an inactivated influenza vaccine.

This chain connects TRBV6-2 or TRBV6-3 to TRBJ2-1; no firm D call. CDR1 and CDR2 (germline): MNHEY, SVGEGT. Trimming took off 2 bases at V and 7 bases at J, with 6 bases between the two ends. The CDR3 consists of 12 residues. The CDR3 spells CASSYKGNEQFF. The CDR3 nucleotides are TGTGCCAGCAGTTACAAGGGTAATGAGCAGTTCTTC.

This sequence joins TRBV7-2 and TRBJ1-5; no clear D. Germline V gene data show CDR1 as SGHTA and CDR2 as FQGNSA. This CDR3 comprises 16 residues. Trimming left V 3 bases short and J 1 base short, with 13 bases between. This CDR3 reads CASSFGSDLSNQPQHF. CDR3 DNA sequence: TGTGCCAGCAGCTTTGGTTCGGACCTGAGCAATCAGCCCCAGCATTTT.

The chain joins TRBV29-1 to TRBJ2-1; unclear D gene. Deletions cut 8 bases from V and 4 bases from J, with 9 bases between. The length of the CDR3 is 11 residues. Germline CDR1 reads SQVTM; CDR2 reads ANQGSEA. CDR3 bases: TGCAGCCAGACCATTTACAATGAGCAGTTCTTC. Amino acids: CSQTIYNEQFF.

This clonotype showed up many times. The chain joins TRBV6-2 or TRBV6-3 to TRBJ2-7; D gene uncertain. The germline V gene encodes CDR1 MNHEY and CDR2 SVGEGT. Trimming shortened V by 3 bases and J by 4 bases, and 4 bases separated the two germline ends. The CDR3 length is 11 residues. CDR3 nucleotide sequence: TGTGCCAGCAGTTATGATTACGAGCAGTACTTC. Residues: CASSYDYEQYF.

This clonotype was seen only a few times. This rearrangement joins TRBV6-5 to TRBJ1-1; D is unresolved. The CDR3 consists of 12 residues. Trimming shortened V by 0 bases and J by 7 bases, and 6 bases separated the two germline ends. Germline V gives CDR1 MNHEY, CDR2 SVGAGI. As DNA, the CDR3 is TGTGCCAGCAGTTACTCTCCGGGTGAAGCTTTCTTT. It specifies CASSYSPGEAFF.

The table lists this clonotype with many counts. Written as DNA, the CDR3 is TGTGCCAGCAGCTTAGCCCAGGGTAGGGGACTAATGAACACTGAAGCTTTCTTT. The encoded protein is CASSLAQGRGLMNTEAFF. The rearrangement joins TRBV7-2 to TRBJ1-1; tentative D call: TRBD1 (5 bases). The V gene's germline CDR1 is SGHTA and CDR2 FQGNSA. Trimming took 0 bases from V and 0 from J, leaving 17 bases between them. The CDR3 sequence is 18 residues long. The full variable domain, with the rest looked up from reference TRBV7-2 and TRBJ1-1, is GAGVSQSPSNKVTEKGKDVELRCDPISGHTALYWYRQSLGQGLEFLIYFQGNSAPDKSGLPSDRFSAERTGGSVSTLTIQRTQQEDSAVYLCASSLAQGRGLMNTEAFFGQGTRLTVV.

The genes are TRBV30 and TRBJ2-1, with 8 bases matching TRBD2. The CDR3 contains 14 residues. J lost 8 bases, V lost 2 bases, and 8 bases had no gene match. Germline CDR1 reads GTSNPN; CDR2 reads SVGIG (reference sequence). CDR3 bases: TGTGCCTGGAGTCGGTCGGCGCGGGGGGATGAGCAGTTCTTC. Translating it yields CAWSRSARGDEQFF.

The chain couples TRBV14 to TRBJ2-1; 14 nucleotides agree with TRBD2. Germline loops: CDR1 SGHDN, CDR2 FVKESK. The CDR3 loop spans 16 amino acids. V gave up 5 bases and J gave up 8 bases; unmatched junction bases: 8. The CDR3 nucleotides read TGTGCCAGCAGCTTCCGGACTAGCGGGGGGTTCGATGAGCAGTTCTTC. Protein product: CASSFRTSGGFDEQFF. Variable domain in full (rest from reference TRBV14 and TRBJ2-1): EAGVTQFPSHSVIEKGQTVTLRCDPISGHDNLYWYRRVMGKEIKFLLHFVKESKQDESGMPNNRFLAERTGGTYSTLKVQPAELEDSGVYFCASSFRTSGGFDEQFFGPGTRLTVL.

The V and J genes are TRBV6-1 and TRBJ2-7; 10 bases map to TRBD2. V lost 2 bases, J lost 0 bases, and 7 bases stayed unmatched. CDR3 size: 17 residues. CDR1 is MNHNS, CDR2 SASEGT, per germline. The CDR3 nucleotides read TGTGCCAGCAGTGAAAAACCGAGCGGGGGGGACTCCTACGAGCAGTACTTC. It translates to CASSEKPSGGDSYEQYF.

This chain links TRBV28 with TRBJ2-1, with 9 bases lining up with TRBD1. The V and J ends lost 5 bases and 6 bases, in that order; junction bases with no gene match: 5. The CDR3 length is 14 residues. Germline V gene lookup returns CDR1 MDHEN and CDR2 SYDVKM. This CDR3 is CASSKQGATNEQFF. The CDR3 DNA is TGTGCCAGCAGTAAACAGGGGGCGACCAATGAGCAGTTCTTC. The whole variable domain, remainder taken from reference TRBV28 and TRBJ2-1, is DVKVTQSSRYLVKRTGEKVFLECVQDMDHENMFWYRQDPGLGLRLIYFSYDVKMKEKGDIPEGYSVSREKKERFSLILESASTNQTSMYLCASSKQGATNEQFFGPGTRLTVL.

In this sample, this clonotype turned up many times. This chain joins TRBV7-2 and TRBJ1-2, with TRBD1 matching over 9 bases. CDR3 length: 14 amino acids. The V gene end was trimmed by 2 bases and the J gene end by 8 bases; junction bases not matched to a gene: 6. Looked up from germline, CDR1 is SGHTA and CDR2 is FQGNSA. The CDR3 nucleotides read TGTGCCAGCAGCTTAACTACAGGGGGCGAGGGCTACACCTTC. Residues: CASSLTTGGEGYTF.

This clonotype has a handful of counts. The chain recombines TRBV4-1 with TRBJ1-4; D is undetermined. The CDR3 runs to 15 residues. The V gene lost 4 bases and the J gene lost 0 bases, with 9 bases spanning the gap. Germline CDR1 and CDR2: MGHRA and YSYEKL. In nucleotides, the CDR3 is TGCGCCAGCAGCCGTAATGCAGCAACTAATGAAAAACTGTTTTTT. It translates to CASSRNAATNEKLFF.

Points on this clonotype: Just one base apart from a much larger clone, this may be a read error. The rearrangement uses TRBV6-2 or TRBV6-3 and TRBJ2-2; D might be TRBD1 (5 bases). CDR1 is MNHEY and CDR2 is SVGEGT in the germline V gene. This CDR3 contains 14 residues. CDR3 region: CVSVDITNTGELFF. DNA for the CDR3: TGTGTCAGCGTGGACATTACGAACACCGGGGAGCTGTTTTTT.

V gene TRBV7-2 combines with J gene TRBJ1-2, with 7 bases that match TRBD1. V was clipped by 7 bases and J by 3 bases; unmatched bases: 5. The CDR3 length is 13 residues. In germline, CDR1 is SGHTA, CDR2 FQGNSA. The DNA for the CDR3 is TGTGCCAGCACCAAAGGGGGCTACTATGGCTACACCTTC. Translation gives CASTKGGYYGYTF.

This rearrangement joins TRBV6-2 or TRBV6-3 to TRBJ2-1, with D possibly TRBD2 on 6 matching bases. CDR1 and CDR2 from the germline V gene are MNHEY and SVGEGT. CDR3 length: 22 residues. Trimming removed 2 bases at V and 0 bases at J, with 29 bases between. The CDR3 nucleotides read TGTGCCAGCAGTTACCCCAGCGGGCATAGTGGTACGAAAAAGAGCTCCTACAATGAGCAGTTCTTC. This codes for CASSYPSGHSGTKKSSYNEQFF.

This clonotype showed up many times. This chain uses TRBV15 with TRBJ1-3, with D hard to call. The CDR3 runs to 16 residues. V shed 0 bases and J shed 2 bases, with 11 bases lying between them. Germline V gene data show CDR1 as LNHNV and CDR2 as YYDKDF (reference sequence). CDR3 protein: CATSRDYNPAGNTIYF. The CDR3 bases are TGTGCCACCAGCAGAGATTATAACCCAGCTGGAAACACCATATATTTT.

In this sample, this clonotype turned up a few times. The CDR3 DNA follows: TGTGCCAGCAGCTTTTGGGGGGAAGGGGCCGGGGAGCTGTTTTTT. Encoded protein: CASSFWGEGAGELFF. The chain recombines TRBV6-1 with TRBJ2-2, with D perhaps TRBD2 (6 bases). This CDR3 region has 15 residues. Germline V CDR1 and CDR2: MNHNS, SASEGT. V was clipped by 6 bases and J by 6 bases, with 17 bases between them.

The gene calls are TRBV7-2 and TRBJ2-5; 8 bases align to TRBD2. Germline V lookup: CDR1 SGHTA, CDR2 FQGNSA. The CDR3 loop spans 15 amino acids. Germline trimming cut 4 bases from V and 4 bases from J; bases unmatched to any gene: 8. As DNA, the CDR3 is TGTGCCAGCAGCTCCACCGGGACTAGTGTAGAGACCCAGTACTTC. It encodes CASSSTGTSVETQYF.

This clonotype appeared many times. The CDR3 sequence: CSAVLAGLEYEQYF. CDR3 DNA sequence: TGCAGCGCCGTACTAGCGGGGCTGGAGTACGAGCAGTACTTC. The chain carries TRBV29-1 and TRBJ2-7; 10 nucleotides match TRBD2. Looked up from germline, CDR1 is SQVTM and CDR2 is ANQGSEA. With 7 bases clipped from V and 4 bases from J, the junction kept 10 bases outside the gene matches. There are 14 residues in the CDR3.

The chain employs TRBV29-1 and TRBJ2-1; D unresolved. The CDR3 is 12 residues long. With 7 bases removed from V and 0 bases from J, the gap between germline ends came to 7 bases. Germline CDR1 and CDR2: SQVTM and ANQGSEA. CDR3 nucleotide sequence: TGCAGCGAAATAAGCTCCTACAATGAGCAGTTCTTC. This gives the protein CSEISSYNEQFF.

This clonotype turned up a few times. The rearrangement links TRBV5-6 to TRBJ2-5; D tentatively reads TRBD1 or TRBD2 (5 bases each). V dropped 2 bases and J dropped 4 bases, with 18 bases sitting between them. Germline values: CDR1 SGHDT, CDR2 YYEEEE. This CDR3 region has 16 residues. The CDR3 DNA reads as TGTGCCAGCAGCTTTGGGGCTAGCACTGCTGGAGAGACCCAGTACTTC. As protein: CASSFGASTAGETQYF.

In its sample, this clonotype was seen a few times. The chain carries TRBV20-1 and TRBJ2-2, with a possible D match to TRBD1 (6 bases). Trimming took off 2 bases at V and 6 bases at J, with 16 bases between the two ends. The germline V gene encodes CDR1 DFQATT and CDR2 SNEGSKA (reference sequence). The CDR3 is made up of 15 amino acids. The CDR3 DNA reads as TGCAGTGCTAGATTGGCCGGGACACCAGCCGGGGAGCTGTTTTTT. It translates to CSARLAGTPAGELFF.

This clonotype appeared a few times. The chain carries TRBV20-1 and TRBJ2-4; either TRBD1 or TRBD2 may fit D (5 bases each). Germline assignment: CDR1 DFQATT and CDR2 SNEGSKA (reference sequence). Trimming took off 4 bases at V and 5 bases at J, with 15 bases between the two ends. This CDR3 contains 14 residues. Here the CDR3 reads CSAIRDPGQNIQYF. As DNA, the CDR3 is TGCAGTGCTATCCGGGACCCCGGGCAAAACATTCAGTACTTC.

This chain connects TRBV20-1 to TRBJ2-7; no firm D call. Trimming stripped 1 base from V and 2 bases from J, with 9 bases between. Germline CDR1 is DFQATT and CDR2 is SNEGSKA (reference sequence). The CDR3 sequence is 13 residues long. In DNA, the CDR3 is TGCAGTGCTAGAGGTGTCCTTGCCTACGAGCAGTACTTC. This codes for CSARGVLAYEQYF.

This chain links TRBV13 with TRBJ2-3; TRBD2 matches 9 bases. CDR1 PRHDT and CDR2 FYEKMQ come from the germline V gene (reference sequence). V lost 1 base, J lost 0 bases, and 5 bases stayed unmatched. The CDR3 has 17 amino acids. The CDR3, as DNA: TGTGCCAGCAGCTTAGTTGGTCTAGCGGGGAGCACAGATACGCAGTATTTT. Translated: CASSLVGLAGSTDTQYF.

This clonotype was counted ten times or more. This chain joins TRBV2 and TRBJ2-2; D uncertain. Germline V gene sequence: CDR1 SNHLY, CDR2 FYNNEI. This CDR3 region has 13 residues. The V end was cut by 4 bases, the J end by 4 bases, with 7 bases between. The DNA for the CDR3 is TGTGCCAGCAGTGCAATGGTCACCGGGGAGCTGTTTTTT. The encoded protein is CASSAMVTGELFF.

The chain combines TRBV7-9 with TRBJ2-1; D is uncertain. V lost 2 bases, J lost 0 bases, and 8 bases lay in between. Looked up from germline, CDR1 is SEHNR and CDR2 is FQNEAQ (reference sequence). The CDR3 has 15 amino acids. The chain's CDR3 is CASSLYTNSYNEQFF. CDR3 nucleotide sequence: TGTGCCAGCAGCTTATATACGAACTCCTACAATGAGCAGTTCTTC.